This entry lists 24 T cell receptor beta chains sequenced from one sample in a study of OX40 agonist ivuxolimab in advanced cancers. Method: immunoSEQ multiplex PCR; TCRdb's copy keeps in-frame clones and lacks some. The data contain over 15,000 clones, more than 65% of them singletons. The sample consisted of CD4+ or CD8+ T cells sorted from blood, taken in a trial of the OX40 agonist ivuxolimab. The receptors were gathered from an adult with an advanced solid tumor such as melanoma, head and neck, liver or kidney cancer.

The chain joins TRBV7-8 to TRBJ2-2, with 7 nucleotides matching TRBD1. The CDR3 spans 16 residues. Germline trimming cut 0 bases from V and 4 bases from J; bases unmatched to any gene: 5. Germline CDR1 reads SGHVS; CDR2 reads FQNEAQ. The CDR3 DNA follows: TGTGCCAGCAGCTTAGCGCGGACAGGTTCCACCGGGGAGCTGTTTTTT. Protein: CASSLARTGSTGELFF.

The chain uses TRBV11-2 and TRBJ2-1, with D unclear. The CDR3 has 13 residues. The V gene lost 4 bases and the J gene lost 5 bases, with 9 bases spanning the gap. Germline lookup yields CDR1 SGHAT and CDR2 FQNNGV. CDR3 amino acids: CASSSRINNEQFF. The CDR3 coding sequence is TGTGCCAGCAGCTCTCGAATCAACAATGAGCAGTTCTTC.

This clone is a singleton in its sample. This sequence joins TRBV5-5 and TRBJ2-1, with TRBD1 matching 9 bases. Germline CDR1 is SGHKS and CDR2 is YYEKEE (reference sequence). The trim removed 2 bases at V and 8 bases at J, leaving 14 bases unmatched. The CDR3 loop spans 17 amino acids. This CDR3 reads CASSFTGTGIRGDEQFF. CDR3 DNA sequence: TGTGCCAGCAGCTTTACCGGGACAGGGATCAGAGGGGATGAGCAGTTCTTC.

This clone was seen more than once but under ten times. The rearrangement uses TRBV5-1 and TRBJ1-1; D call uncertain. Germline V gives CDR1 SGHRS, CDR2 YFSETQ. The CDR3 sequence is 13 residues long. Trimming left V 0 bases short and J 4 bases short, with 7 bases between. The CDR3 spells CASSLVSGTEAFF. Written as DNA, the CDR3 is TGCGCCAGCAGCTTGGTTTCTGGCACTGAAGCTTTCTTT.

The CDR3 reads CASSTGTWRGYTF. The CDR3, as DNA: TGTGCCAGTAGTACTGGCACCTGGCGTGGCTACACCTTC. The chain joins TRBV19 to TRBJ1-2; D remains unclear. Trimming removed 4 bases at V and 7 bases at J, with 13 bases between. The CDR3 has 13 residues. CDR1 is LNHDA, CDR2 SQIVND, per germline (reference sequence).

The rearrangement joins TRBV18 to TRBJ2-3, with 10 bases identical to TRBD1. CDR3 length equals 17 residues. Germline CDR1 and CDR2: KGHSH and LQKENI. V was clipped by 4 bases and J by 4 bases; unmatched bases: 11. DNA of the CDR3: TGTGCCAGCTCACACATCCCTAAGACAGGGGGCGCAGATACGCAGTATTTT. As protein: CASSHIPKTGGADTQYF.

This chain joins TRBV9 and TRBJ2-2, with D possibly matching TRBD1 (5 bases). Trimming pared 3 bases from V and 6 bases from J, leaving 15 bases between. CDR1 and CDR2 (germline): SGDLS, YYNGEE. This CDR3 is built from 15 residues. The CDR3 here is CASSDHPRGPGELFF. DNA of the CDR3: TGTGCCAGCAGCGACCACCCTAGGGGCCCCGGGGAGCTGTTTTTT.

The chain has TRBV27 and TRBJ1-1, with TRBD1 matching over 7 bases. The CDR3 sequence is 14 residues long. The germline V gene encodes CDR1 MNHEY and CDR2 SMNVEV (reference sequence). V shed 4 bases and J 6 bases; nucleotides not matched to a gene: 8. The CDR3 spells CASSSPDRAAEAFF. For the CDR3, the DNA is TGTGCCAGCAGTTCCCCCGACAGGGCGGCTGAAGCTTTCTTT.

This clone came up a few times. The CDR3 region has the DNA TGCGCCAGCAGCCCACGACTAGCGTACGAGCAGTACTTC. Translated, it gives CASSPRLAYEQYF. The rearrangement uses TRBV5-1 and TRBJ2-7, with 8 bases identical to TRBD2. The ends lost 4 bases at V and 4 bases at J; junction bases unmatched: 4. The CDR3 contains 13 residues. The germline gives CDR1 SGHRS, CDR2 YFSETQ.

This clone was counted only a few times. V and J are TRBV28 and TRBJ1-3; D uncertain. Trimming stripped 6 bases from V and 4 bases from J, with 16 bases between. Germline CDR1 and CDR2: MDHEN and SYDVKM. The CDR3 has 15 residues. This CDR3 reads CASSLALVGGNTIYF. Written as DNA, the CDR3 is TGTGCCAGCAGCCTCGCCTTGGTAGGGGGAAACACCATATATTTT.

For the CDR3, the DNA is TGCGCCAGCAGGCCACTAGCGGGAGTAGACGAGCAGTACTTC. It translates to CASRPLAGVDEQYF. The J gene is TRBJ2-7, the V gene TRBV5-1; 11 bases map to TRBD2. V lost 5 bases and J lost 5; bases outside the gene matches: 6. The germline V gene has CDR1 SGHRS and CDR2 YFSETQ. This CDR3 is built from 14 residues. The whole variable domain, remainder taken from reference TRBV5-1 and TRBJ2-7, is KAGVTQTPRYLIKTRGQQVTLSCSPISGHRSVSWYQQTPGQGLQFLFEYFSETQRNKGNFPGRFSGRQFSNSRSEMNVSTLELGDSALYLCASRPLAGVDEQYFGPGTRLTVT.

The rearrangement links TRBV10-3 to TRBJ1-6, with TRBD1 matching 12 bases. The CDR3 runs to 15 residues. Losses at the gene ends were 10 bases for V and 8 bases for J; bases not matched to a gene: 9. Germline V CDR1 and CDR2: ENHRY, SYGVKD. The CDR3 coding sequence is TGTGCCAGCCTAACGGGACAGGGGGCTTATTCACCCCTCCACTTT. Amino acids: CASLTGQGAYSPLHF.

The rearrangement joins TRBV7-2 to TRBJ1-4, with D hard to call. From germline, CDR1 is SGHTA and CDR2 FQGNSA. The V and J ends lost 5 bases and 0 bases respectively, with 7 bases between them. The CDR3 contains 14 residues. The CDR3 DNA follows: TGTGCCAGCAGCCGGGATGCAACTAATGAAAAACTGTTTTTT. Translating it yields CASSRDATNEKLFF.

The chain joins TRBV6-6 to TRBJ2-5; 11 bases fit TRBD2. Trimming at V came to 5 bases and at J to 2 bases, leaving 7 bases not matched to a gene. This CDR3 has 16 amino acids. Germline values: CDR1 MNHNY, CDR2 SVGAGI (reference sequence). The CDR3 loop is CASSLPTSGRQETQYF. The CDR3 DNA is TGTGCCAGCAGTCTCCCAACTAGCGGGAGACAAGAGACCCAGTACTTC.

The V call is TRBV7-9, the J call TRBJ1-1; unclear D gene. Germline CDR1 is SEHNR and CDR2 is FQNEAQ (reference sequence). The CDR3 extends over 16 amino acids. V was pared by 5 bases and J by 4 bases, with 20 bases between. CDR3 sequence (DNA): TGTGCCAGCAGCCCCCCGAAGGGAAGATGGAGCACTGAAGCTTTCTTT. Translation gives CASSPPKGRWSTEAFF.

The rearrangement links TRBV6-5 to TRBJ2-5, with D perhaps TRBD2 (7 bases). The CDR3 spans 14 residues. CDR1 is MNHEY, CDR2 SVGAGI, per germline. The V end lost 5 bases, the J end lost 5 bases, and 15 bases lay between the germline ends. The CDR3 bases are TGTGCCAGCAGTCTGGGGGGGGGCGGGGAGACCCAGTACTTC. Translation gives CASSLGGGGETQYF.

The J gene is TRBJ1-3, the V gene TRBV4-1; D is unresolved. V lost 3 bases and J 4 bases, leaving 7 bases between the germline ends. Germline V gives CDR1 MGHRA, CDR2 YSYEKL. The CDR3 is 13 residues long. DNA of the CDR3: TGCGCCAGCAGCCATCTGGACGGAAACACCATATATTTT. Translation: CASSHLDGNTIYF.

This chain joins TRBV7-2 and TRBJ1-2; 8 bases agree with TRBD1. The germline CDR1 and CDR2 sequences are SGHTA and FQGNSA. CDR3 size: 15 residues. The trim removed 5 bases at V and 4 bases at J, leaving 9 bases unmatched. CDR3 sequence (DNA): TGTGCCAGCAGCCTCTCGGGACAGGCAGTCTATGGCTACACCTTC. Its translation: CASSLSGQAVYGYTF.

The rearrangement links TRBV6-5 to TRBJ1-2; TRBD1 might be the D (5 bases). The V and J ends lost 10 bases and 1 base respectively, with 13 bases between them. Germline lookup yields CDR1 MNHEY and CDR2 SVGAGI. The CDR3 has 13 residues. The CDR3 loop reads CATTTALNYGYTF. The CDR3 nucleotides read TGTGCCACCACGACAGCCCTTAACTATGGCTACACCTTC.

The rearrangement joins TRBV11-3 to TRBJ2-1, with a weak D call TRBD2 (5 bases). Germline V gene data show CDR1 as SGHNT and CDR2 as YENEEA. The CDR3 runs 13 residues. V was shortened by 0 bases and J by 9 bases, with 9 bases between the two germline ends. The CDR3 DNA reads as TGTGCCAGCAGCTTAGAAGAACGGGGTGAGCAGTTCTTC. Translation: CASSLEERGEQFF. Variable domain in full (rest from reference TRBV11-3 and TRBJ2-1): EAGVVQSPRYKIIEKKQPVAFWCNPISGHNTLYWYLQNLGQGPELLIRYENEEAVDDSQLPKDRFSAERLKGVDSTLKIQPAELGDSAVYLCASSLEERGEQFFGPGTRLTVL.

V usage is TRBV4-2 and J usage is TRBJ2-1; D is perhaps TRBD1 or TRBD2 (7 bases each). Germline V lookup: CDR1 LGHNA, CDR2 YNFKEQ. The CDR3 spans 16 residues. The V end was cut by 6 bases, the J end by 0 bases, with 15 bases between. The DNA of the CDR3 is TGTGCCAGCAGGCAGGGGGGGCGGGGCTCCTACAATGAGCAGTTCTTC. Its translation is CASRQGGRGSYNEQFF.

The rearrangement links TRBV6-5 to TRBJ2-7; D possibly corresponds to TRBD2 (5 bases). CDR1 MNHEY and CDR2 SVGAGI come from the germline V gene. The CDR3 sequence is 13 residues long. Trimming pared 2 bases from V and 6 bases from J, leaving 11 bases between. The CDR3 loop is CASSYRGFSEQYF. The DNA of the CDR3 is TGTGCCAGCAGTTACCGCGGGTTCTCCGAGCAGTACTTC.

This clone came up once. In nucleotides, the CDR3 is TGTGCCATGGGGCAAGGGCAAACCTCCTCCTACGAGCAGTACTTC. Translating gives CAMGQGQTSSYEQYF. The chain links TRBV10-3 to TRBJ2-7; a weak D match, TRBD1 (5 bases). Germline CDR1 and CDR2: ENHRY and SYGVKD. This CDR3 region has 15 residues. Trimming shortened V by 9 bases and J by 0 bases, and 18 bases separated the two germline ends.

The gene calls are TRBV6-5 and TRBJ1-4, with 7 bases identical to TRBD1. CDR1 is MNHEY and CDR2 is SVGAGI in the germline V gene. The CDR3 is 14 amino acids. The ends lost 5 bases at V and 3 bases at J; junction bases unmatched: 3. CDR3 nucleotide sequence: TGTGCCAGCAGTCCCGGGACAGCTAATGAAAAACTGTTTTTT. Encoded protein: CASSPGTANEKLFF.